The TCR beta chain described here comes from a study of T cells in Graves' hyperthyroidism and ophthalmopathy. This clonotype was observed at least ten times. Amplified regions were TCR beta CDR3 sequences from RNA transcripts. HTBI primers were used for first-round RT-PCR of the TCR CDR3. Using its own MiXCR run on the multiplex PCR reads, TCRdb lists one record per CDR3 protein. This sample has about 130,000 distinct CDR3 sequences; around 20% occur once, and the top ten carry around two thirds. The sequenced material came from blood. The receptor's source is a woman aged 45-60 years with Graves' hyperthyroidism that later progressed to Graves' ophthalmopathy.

CDR3 nucleotide sequence: TGTGCCTGGAGCGCTCCGGGGACTAGCAGGGCCTACGAGCAGTACTTC. Translation: CAWSAPGTSRAYEQYF. The V call is TRBV30, the J call TRBJ2-7; TRBD2 matches 9 bases. CDR1 is GTSNPN and CDR2 is SVGIG in the germline V gene (reference sequence). The CDR3 length is 16 residues. The trim removed 3 bases at V and 2 bases at J, leaving 11 bases unmatched.